This TCR beta chain came from a study of shared clonotypes between healthy human individuals. Profiled with immunoSEQ multiplex PCR; TCRdb holds only in-frame clones, not every one. Of 1.6 million or so clones in the sample, 98% were seen once. A CD45RA+ naive subset and a CD45RA-negative memory subset were split from CD4+ cells. V was cut by 8 bases and J by 2 bases, with 19 bases left in between. Germline loops: CDR1 SNHLY, CDR2 FYNNEI. This CDR3 has 15 residues. V usage is TRBV2 and J usage is TRBJ2-7; D tentatively reads TRBD1 or TRBD2 (5 bases each). The specimen sequenced was naive CD4+ T cells sorted from blood. Subset described: CD45RA+ positively selected. The sequence came from a man aged 30 to 39 in good health. The CDR3 DNA sequence: TGTGCCAGCGAGGTGGGGGTTGGGTTGCCCTACGAGCAGTACTTC. Protein product: CASEVGVGLPYEQYF.